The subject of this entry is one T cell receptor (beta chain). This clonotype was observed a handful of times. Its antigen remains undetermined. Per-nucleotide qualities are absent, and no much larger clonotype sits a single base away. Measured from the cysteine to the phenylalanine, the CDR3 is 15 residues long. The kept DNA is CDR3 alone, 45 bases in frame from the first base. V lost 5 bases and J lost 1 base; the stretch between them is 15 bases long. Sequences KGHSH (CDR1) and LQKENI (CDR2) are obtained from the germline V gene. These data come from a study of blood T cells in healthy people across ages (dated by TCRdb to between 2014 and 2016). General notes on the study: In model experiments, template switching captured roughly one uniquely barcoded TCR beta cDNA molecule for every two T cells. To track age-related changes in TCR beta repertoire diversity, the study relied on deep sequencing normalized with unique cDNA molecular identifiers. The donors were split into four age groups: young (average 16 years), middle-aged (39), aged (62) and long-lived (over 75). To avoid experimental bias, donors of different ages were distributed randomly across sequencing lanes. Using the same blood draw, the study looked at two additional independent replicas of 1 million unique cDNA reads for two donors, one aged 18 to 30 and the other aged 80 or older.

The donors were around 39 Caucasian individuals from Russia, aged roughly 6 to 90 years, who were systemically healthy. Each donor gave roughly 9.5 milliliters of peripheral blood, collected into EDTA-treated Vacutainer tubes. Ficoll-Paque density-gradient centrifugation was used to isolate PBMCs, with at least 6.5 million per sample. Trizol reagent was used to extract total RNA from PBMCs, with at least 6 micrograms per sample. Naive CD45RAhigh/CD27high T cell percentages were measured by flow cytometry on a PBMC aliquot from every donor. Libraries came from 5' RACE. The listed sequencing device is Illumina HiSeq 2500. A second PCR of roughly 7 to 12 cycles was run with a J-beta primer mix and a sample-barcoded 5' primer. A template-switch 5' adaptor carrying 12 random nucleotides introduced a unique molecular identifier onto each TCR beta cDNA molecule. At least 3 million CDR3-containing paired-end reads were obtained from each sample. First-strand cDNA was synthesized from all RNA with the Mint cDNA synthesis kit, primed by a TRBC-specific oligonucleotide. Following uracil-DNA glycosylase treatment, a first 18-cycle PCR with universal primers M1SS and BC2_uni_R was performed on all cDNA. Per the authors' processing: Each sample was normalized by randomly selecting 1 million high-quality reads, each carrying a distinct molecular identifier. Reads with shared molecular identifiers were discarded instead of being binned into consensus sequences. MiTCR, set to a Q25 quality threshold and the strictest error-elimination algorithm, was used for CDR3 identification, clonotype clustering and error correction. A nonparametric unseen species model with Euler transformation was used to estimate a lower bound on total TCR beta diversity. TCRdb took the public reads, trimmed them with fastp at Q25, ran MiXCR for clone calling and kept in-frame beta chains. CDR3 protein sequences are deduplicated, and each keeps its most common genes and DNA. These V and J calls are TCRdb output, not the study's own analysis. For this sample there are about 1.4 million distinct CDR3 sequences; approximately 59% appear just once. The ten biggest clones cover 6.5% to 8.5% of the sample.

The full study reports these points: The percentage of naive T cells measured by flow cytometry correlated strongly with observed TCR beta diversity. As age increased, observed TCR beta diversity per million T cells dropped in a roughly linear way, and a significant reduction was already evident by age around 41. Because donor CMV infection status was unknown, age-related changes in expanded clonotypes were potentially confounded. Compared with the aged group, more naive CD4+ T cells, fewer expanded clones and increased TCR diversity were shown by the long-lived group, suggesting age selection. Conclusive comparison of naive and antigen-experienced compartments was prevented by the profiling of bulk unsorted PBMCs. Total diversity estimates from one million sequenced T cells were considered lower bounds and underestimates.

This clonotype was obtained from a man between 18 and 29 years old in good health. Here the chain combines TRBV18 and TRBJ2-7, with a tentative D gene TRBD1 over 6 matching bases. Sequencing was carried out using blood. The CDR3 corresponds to CASSAGTSLSYEQYF. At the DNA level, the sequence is TGTGCCAGCTCAGCCGGGACATCTCTATCCTACGAGCAGTACTTC.